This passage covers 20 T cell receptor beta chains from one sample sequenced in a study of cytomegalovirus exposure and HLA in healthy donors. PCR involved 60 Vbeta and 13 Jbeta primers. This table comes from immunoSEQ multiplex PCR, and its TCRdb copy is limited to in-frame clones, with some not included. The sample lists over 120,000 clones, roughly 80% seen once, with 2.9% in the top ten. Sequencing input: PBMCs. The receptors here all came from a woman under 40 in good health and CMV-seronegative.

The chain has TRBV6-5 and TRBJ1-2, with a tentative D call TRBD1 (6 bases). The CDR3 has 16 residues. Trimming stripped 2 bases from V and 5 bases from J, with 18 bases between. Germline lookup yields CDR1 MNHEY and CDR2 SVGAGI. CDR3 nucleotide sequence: TGTGCCAGCAGTTACACATTCGGGACAAAGACGTATGGCTACACCTTC. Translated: CASSYTFGTKTYGYTF.

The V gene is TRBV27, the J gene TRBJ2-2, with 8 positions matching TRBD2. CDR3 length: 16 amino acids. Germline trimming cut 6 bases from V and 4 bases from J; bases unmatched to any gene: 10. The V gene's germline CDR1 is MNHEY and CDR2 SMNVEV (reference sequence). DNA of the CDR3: TGTGCCAGCAGGCTTTTAGCGGGGAACCCCACCGGGGAGCTGTTTTTT. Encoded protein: CASRLLAGNPTGELFF.

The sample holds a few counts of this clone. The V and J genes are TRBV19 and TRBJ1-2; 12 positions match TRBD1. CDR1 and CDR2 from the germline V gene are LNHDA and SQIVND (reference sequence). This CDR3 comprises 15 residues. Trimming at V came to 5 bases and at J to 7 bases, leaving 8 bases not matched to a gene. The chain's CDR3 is CASSPRDRGLGGYTF. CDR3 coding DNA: TGTGCCAGTAGTCCCCGGGACAGGGGGCTTGGTGGCTACACCTTC.

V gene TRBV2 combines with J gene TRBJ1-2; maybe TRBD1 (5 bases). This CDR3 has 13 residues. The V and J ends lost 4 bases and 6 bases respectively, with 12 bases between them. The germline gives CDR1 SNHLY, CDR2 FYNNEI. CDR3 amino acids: CASSGDGGDGYTF. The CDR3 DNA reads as TGTGCCAGCAGTGGAGACGGGGGGGATGGCTACACCTTC.

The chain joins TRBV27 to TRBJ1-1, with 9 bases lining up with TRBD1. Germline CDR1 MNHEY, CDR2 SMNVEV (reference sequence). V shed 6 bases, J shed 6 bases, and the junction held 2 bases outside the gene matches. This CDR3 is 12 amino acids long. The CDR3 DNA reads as TGTGCCAGCAGGGGACAGGGTCCTGAAGCTTTCTTT. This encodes CASRGQGPEAFF.

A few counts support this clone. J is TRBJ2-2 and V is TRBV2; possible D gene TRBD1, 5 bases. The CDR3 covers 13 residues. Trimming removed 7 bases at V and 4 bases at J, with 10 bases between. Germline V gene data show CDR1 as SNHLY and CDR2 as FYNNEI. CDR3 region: CASKVGLTGELFF. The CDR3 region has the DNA TGTGCCAGCAAAGTGGGGCTCACCGGGGAGCTGTTTTTT. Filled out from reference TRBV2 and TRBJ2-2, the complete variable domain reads EPEVTQTPSHQVTQMGQEVILRCVPISNHLYFYWYRQILGQKVEFLVSFYNNEISEKSEIFDDQFSVERPDGSNFTLKIRSTKLEDSAMYFCASKVGLTGELFFGEGSRLTVL.

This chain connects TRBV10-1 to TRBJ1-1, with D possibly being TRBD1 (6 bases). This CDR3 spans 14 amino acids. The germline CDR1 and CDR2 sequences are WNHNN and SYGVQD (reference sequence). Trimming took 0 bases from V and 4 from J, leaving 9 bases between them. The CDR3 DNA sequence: TGCGCCAGCAGTGAGTCGGGGGGGCCCACTGAAGCTTTCTTT. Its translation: CASSESGGPTEAFF.

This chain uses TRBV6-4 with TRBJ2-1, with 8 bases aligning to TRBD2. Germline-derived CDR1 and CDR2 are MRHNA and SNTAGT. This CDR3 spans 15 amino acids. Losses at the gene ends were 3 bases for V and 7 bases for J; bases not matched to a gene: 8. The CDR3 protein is CASSEVPGGRNEQFF. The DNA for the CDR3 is TGTGCCAGCAGTGAGGTTCCGGGGGGGCGGAATGAGCAGTTCTTC.

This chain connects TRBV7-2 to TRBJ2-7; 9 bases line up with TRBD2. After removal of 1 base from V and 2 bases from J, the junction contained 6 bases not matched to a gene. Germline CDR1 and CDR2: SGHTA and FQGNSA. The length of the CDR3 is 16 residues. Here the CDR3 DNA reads TGTGCCAGCAGCTTAGAGGGATCTAGCGGGACCTACGAGCAGTACTTC. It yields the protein CASSLEGSSGTYEQYF.

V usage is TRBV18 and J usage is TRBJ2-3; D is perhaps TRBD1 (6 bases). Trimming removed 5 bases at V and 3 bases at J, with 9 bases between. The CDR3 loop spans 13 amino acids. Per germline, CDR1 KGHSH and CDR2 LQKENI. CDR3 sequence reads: CASSSTGTDTQYF. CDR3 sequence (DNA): TGTGCCAGCTCATCCACAGGGACAGATACGCAGTATTTT. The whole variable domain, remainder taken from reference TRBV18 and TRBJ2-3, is NAGVMQNPRHLVRRRGQEARLRCSPMKGHSHVYWYRQLPEEGLKFMVYLQKENIIDESGMPKERFSAEFPKEGPSILRIQQVVRGDSAAYFCASSSTGTDTQYFGPGTRLTVL.

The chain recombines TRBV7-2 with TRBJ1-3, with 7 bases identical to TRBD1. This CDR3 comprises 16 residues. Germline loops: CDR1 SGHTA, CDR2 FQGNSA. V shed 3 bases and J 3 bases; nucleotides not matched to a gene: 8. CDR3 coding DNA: TGTGCCAGCAGCTTTGCGGGACAGTCCCTTGGAAACACCATATATTTT. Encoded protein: CASSFAGQSLGNTIYF.

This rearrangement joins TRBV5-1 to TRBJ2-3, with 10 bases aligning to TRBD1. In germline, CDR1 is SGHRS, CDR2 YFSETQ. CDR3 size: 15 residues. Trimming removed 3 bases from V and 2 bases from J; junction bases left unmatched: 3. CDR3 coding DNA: TGCGCCAGCAGCTCGGGACAGGGGTACACAGATACGCAGTATTTT. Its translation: CASSSGQGYTDTQYF.

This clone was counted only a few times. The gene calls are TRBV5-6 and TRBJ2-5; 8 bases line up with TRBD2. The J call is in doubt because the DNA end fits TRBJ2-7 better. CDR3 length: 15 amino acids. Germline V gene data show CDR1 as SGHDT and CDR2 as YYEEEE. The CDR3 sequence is CASSWSGGGNYEQYF. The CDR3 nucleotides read TGTGCCAGCAGCTGGTCCGGGGGGGGAAACTACGAGCAGTACTTC.

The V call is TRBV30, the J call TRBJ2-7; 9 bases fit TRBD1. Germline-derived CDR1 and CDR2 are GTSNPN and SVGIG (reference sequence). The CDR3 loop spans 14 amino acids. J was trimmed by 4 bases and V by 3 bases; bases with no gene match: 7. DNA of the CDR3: TGTGCCTGGAGAGGATCGGACAGGGGTTACGAGCAGTACTTC. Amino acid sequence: CAWRGSDRGYEQYF. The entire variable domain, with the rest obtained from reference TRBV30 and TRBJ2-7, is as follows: SQTIHQWPATLVQPVGSPLSLECTVEGTSNPNLYWYRQAAGRGLQLLFYSVGIGQISSEVPQNLSASRPQDRQFILSSKKLLLSDSGFYLCAWRGSDRGYEQYFGPGTRLTVT.

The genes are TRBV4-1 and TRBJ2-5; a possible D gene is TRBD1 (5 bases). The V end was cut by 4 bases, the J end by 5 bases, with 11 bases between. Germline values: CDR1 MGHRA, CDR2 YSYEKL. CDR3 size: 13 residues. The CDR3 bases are TGCGCCAGCAGCCCCCCAGGGCTGGAGACCCAGTACTTC. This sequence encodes CASSPPGLETQYF.

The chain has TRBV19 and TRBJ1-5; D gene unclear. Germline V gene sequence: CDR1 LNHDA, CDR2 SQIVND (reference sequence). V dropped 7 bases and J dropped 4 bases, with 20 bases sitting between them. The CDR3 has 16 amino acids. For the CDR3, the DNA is TGTGCCAGTAAAGAAAGACCGGTTTACGGGAATCAGCCCCAGCATTTT. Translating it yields CASKERPVYGNQPQHF.

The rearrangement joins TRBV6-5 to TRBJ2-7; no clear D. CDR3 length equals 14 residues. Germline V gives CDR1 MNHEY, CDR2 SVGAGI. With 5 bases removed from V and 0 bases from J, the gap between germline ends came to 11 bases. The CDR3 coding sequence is TGTGCCAGCAGTAAGGCGGTTCTCTCCTACGAGCAGTACTTC. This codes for CASSKAVLSYEQYF.

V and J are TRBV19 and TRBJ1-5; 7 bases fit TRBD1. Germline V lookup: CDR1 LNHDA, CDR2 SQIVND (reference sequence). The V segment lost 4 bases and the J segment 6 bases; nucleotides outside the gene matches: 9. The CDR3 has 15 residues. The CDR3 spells CASSTGTAVGQPQHF. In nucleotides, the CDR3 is TGTGCCAGTAGTACCGGGACAGCGGTAGGTCAGCCCCAGCATTTT.

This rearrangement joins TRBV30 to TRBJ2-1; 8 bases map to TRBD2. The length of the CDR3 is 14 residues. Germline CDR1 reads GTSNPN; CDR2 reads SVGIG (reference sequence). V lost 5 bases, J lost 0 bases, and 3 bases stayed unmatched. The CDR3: CAWASGSSYNEQFF. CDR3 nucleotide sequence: TGTGCCTGGGCGAGCGGGAGCTCCTACAATGAGCAGTTCTTC.

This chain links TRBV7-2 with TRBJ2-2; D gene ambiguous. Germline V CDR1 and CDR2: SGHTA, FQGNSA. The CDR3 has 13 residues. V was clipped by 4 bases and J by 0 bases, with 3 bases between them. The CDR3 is CASSSANTGELFF. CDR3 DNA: TGTGCCAGCAGCTCGGCGAACACCGGGGAGCTGTTTTTT.